This T cell receptor (beta chain) was recovered during a study of metastatic and nonmetastatic thyroid tumors. In its sample, this clone was seen many times. Its cognate antigen is unknown. Prior to thyroid surgery, none of the patients had received any treatment. V was clipped by 5 bases and J by 5 bases, with 6 bases between them. The CDR3 is 11 residues long. Per the study methods: The study's classifier, a distant-metastasis tool for papillary thyroid cancer, was built using CDR3 differences across clinicopathological groups. Via MiXCR, TCRdb re-called the PCR reads. None of the V and J calls come from the authors' own analysis; TCRdb made them. The sample lists tens of thousands of clones, 20% to 30% seen once, with about 9% in the top ten. General study findings and limits: Significantly higher TCR beta diversity was reportedly seen in malignant thyroid tumors than benign nodules, in blood and tumor.

This receptor was identified in a female donor with papillary thyroid cancer or a benign thyroid nodule (not recorded which). Some clones in this sample may be carry-over from other donors' samples. The gene calls are TRBV12-3 or TRBV12-4 and TRBJ1-1, with no clear D. The sample was blood. The CDR3 sequence: CASSVSTEAFF. The CDR3 DNA reads as TGTGCCAGCAGTGTCAGTACTGAAGCTTTCTTT.